This TCR beta chain comes out of a study of OX40 agonist ivuxolimab in advanced cancers. Context from the whole study: Ivuxolimab, which targeted the costimulatory receptor OX40 (CD134), was an agonistic, fully human IgG2 monoclonal antibody. Intravenous ivuxolimab was administered to patients every 2 weeks at six dose levels: 0.01, 0.1, 0.3, 1.5, 3 and 10 mg/kg. Of the approximately 50 dose-escalation patients, hepatocellular carcinoma was present in about 20, melanoma in roughly 15, renal cell carcinoma in 9 and head and neck cancer in 9. A male proportion of approximately 83% and a mean age of approximately 61 years, ranging from about 20 to 80, were recorded for the dose-escalation cohort. Prior anti-PD-1, anti-PD-L1 or anti-CTLA-4 therapy was permitted, and 30% to 50% of dose-escalation patients had received checkpoint inhibitors. Three dose-escalation patients achieved partial responses, one with hepatocellular carcinoma and two with cutaneous melanoma. The purpose of peripheral TCRbeta sequencing was to test whether ivuxolimab changed TCR sequence diversity and led to clonal T-cell expansion. The paper reports the monotherapy dose-escalation portion (N ≈ 52 patients) of the phase I ivuxolimab trial. Overall study outcomes, separate from this receptor: Partial responders in the 0.1-3.0 mg/kg groups had among the lowest normalized peripheral clonal expansion, especially among CD8+ T cells. The antigen specificity of the clonally expanded peripheral T cells was not determined. At doses of 0.1 to 3.0 mg/kg, clonal expansion of both CD4+ and CD8+ blood T cells was observed from baseline to week 6. After ivuxolimab, expanded clones were on average more numerous among CD8+ T cells than among CD4+ T cells. Low levels of normalized T-cell clonal expansion were also shown by some nonresponding patients.

Patients with a history of autoimmune disease or receiving systemic immunosuppression were excluded from the trial. Peripheral blood for TCR sequencing was collected from all dose cohorts at baseline, on cycle 4 day 1, and on cycle 7 day 1. The samples were drawn from a first-in-human, open-label, multicenter phase I dose-escalation trial of ivuxolimab. Adults with locally advanced or metastatic melanoma, renal cell carcinoma, hepatocellular carcinoma or head and neck squamous cell carcinoma were enrolled in the trial. CD4+ and CD8+ T cells were sorted separately from peripheral blood before TCR sequencing. To sequence the TCRbeta CDR3 region, genomic DNA was isolated from the sorted cells. The immunoSEQ Assay was used for sequencing of TCRbeta CDR3 regions. TCRdb obtained this table from immuneACCESS and retained in-frame rearrangements with V and J assigned. These tables miss some clones; where compared with another copy, unresolved V genes account for less than half of the shortfall, and the remainder is unexplained. Present in this sample are roughly 77,000 clones, approximately 84% of which were seen just once. Of the sample, roughly 0.48% falls within the top ten clones.

Details on this clone: Which antigen it targets is not known. No base qualities exist here, and no much larger clone lies one base off it.

The input for sequencing was CD4+ or CD8+ T cells sorted from blood, taken in a trial of the OX40 agonist ivuxolimab. This receptor was taken from an adult with an advanced solid tumor such as melanoma, head and neck, liver or kidney cancer.

The sequenced DNA is TGCAGTGCCCTCCTTGGGGAGACCCAGTACTTC. This gives the protein CSALLGETQYF. The chain is made from TRBV20-1 and TRBJ2-5, with the identity of the D gene unclear. Based on the germline V gene (reference sequence), the CDR1 and CDR2 sequences are DFQATT and SNEGSKA. The CDR3 spans 11 residues, from the cysteine through the phenylalanine. Only the CDR3 region is kept as DNA, spanning 33 bases read in frame from base 1. V lost 6 bases and J lost 5 bases; the stretch between them is 10 bases long.